The 15 T cell receptor beta chains presented below share a single source sample, sequenced in a study of blood T cell repertoires in COVID-19. The method was immunoSEQ multiplex PCR; TCRdb's version includes in-frame clones alone and lacks a portion of them. The table lists 80,000 or so clones, roughly 82% of them singletons, with 12% in the top ten. The sample taken for sequencing was peripheral blood. Receptors originate from a man at least 80 years old with acute or convalescent COVID-19.

The DNA for the CDR3 is TGTGCCAGCACGGCGGGTCCGAATGAAAAACTGTTTTTT. Its translation is CASTAGPNEKLFF. The chain joins TRBV9 to TRBJ1-4; D is ambiguous. The CDR3 consists of 13 residues. The V gene lost 6 bases and the J gene lost 5 bases, with 11 bases spanning the gap. Germline values: CDR1 SGDLS, CDR2 YYNGEE.

The chain links TRBV7-2 to TRBJ2-2; a weak D match, TRBD2 (5 bases). CDR3 length: 13 amino acids. The germline V gene has CDR1 SGHTA and CDR2 FQGNSA. V lost 0 bases and J lost 14, with 13 bases in between. DNA for the CDR3: TGTGCCAGCAGCTTAGCGAGGGCAGGAGTACTGTTTTTT. Its protein product is CASSLARAGVLFF.

The CDR3 loop is CASSANTGGGYNSPLHF. CDR3 in DNA: TGTGCCAGCAGCGCAAATACAGGGGGCGGTTATAATTCACCCCTCCACTTT. This rearrangement joins TRBV7-6 to TRBJ1-6; 9 bases match TRBD1. The CDR3 is 17 residues long. Germline lookup yields CDR1 SGHVS and CDR2 FNYEAQ. V lost 5 bases, J lost 4 bases, and 9 bases stayed unmatched.

This chain uses TRBV10-3 with TRBJ2-1; TRBD2 matches 10 bases. Germline assignment: CDR1 ENHRY and CDR2 SYGVKD. The V and J ends lost 3 bases and 4 bases, in that order; junction bases with no gene match: 9. The CDR3 loop spans 17 amino acids. CDR3 sequence: CAISDPREAGGYNEQFF. The DNA of the CDR3 is TGTGCCATCAGTGACCCCCGGGAAGCGGGGGGGTACAATGAGCAGTTCTTC.

The chain recombines TRBV7-8 with TRBJ2-5; 8 bases align to TRBD1. The ends lost 5 bases at V and 5 bases at J; junction bases unmatched: 10. The CDR3 is 15 amino acids. Germline V gene sequence: CDR1 SGHVS, CDR2 FQNEAQ. CDR3 amino acids: CASSPQGASGETQYF. CDR3 sequence (DNA): TGTGCCAGCAGCCCCCAGGGGGCTTCAGGGGAGACCCAGTACTTC.

The gene calls are TRBV11-2 and TRBJ2-3, with TRBD1 as a possible D gene (6 bases). Germline CDR1 reads SGHAT; CDR2 reads FQNNGV. This CDR3 comprises 13 residues. Trimming took 6 bases from V and 7 from J, leaving 14 bases between them. This chain's CDR3 is CASRETGGYTQYF. The CDR3 bases are TGTGCCAGCAGAGAGACAGGCGGGTATACGCAGTATTTT. The full variable domain, with the rest looked up from reference TRBV11-2 and TRBJ2-3, is EAGVAQSPRYKIIEKRQSVAFWCNPISGHATLYWYQQILGQGPKLLIQFQNNGVVDDSQLPKDRFSAERLKGVDSTLKIQPAKLEDSAVYLCASRETGGYTQYFGPGTRLTVL.

The V and J genes are TRBV29-1 and TRBJ2-7, with 10 bases lining up with TRBD1. J was trimmed by 3 bases and V by 6 bases; bases with no gene match: 5. CDR1 and CDR2 (germline): SQVTM, ANQGSEA. CDR3 length: 13 residues. CDR3 amino acids: CSVLDRGRYEQYF. CDR3 DNA: TGCAGCGTGCTCGACAGGGGGCGCTACGAGCAGTACTTC.

This clone was observed a handful of times. The chain has TRBV4-1 and TRBJ1-4, with D perhaps matching TRBD1 (6 bases). Germline V lookup: CDR1 MGHRA, CDR2 YSYEKL. The CDR3 spans 13 residues. V was shortened by 1 base and J by 8 bases, with 8 bases between the two germline ends. DNA of the CDR3: TGCGCCAGCAGCCAAGTGAGGGGGGAAAAACTGTTTTTT. This sequence encodes CASSQVRGEKLFF.

This clone was found a few times. The V and J genes are TRBV19 and TRBJ2-2; 7 nucleotides line up with TRBD2. This CDR3 comprises 17 residues. V was pared by 7 bases and J by 5 bases, with 16 bases of the junction left unmatched. Germline-derived CDR1 and CDR2 are LNHDA and SQIVND (reference sequence). CDR3 region: CASTLSGTGGGTGELFF. The CDR3 DNA sequence: TGTGCCAGTACCCTCAGTGGGACGGGGGGAGGGACCGGGGAGCTGTTTTTT.

This clone occurred once. This sequence joins TRBV12-3 or TRBV12-4 and TRBJ1-1, with no clear D. V lost 8 bases and J 0 bases, leaving 10 bases between the germline ends. This CDR3 comprises 13 residues. CDR3 in DNA: TGTGCCAGCTTGCGGCGGATGAACACTGAAGCTTTCTTT. The encoded protein is CASLRRMNTEAFF.

In regard to this clone: Other DNA sequences in this sample translate to the same CDR3. The J gene is TRBJ1-3, the V gene TRBV6-5, with D maybe TRBD1 (6 bases). The CDR3 loop spans 15 amino acids. CDR1 and CDR2 (germline): MNHEY, SVGAGI. V was trimmed by 2 bases and J by 0 bases, leaving 8 bases between them. This CDR3 reads CASSYDRSSGNTIYF. In DNA, the CDR3 is TGTGCCAGCAGTTACGACAGGAGCTCTGGAAACACCATATATTTT.

J is TRBJ2-6 and V is TRBV6-5; D might be TRBD1 (6 bases). This CDR3 is built from 16 residues. V lost 3 bases and J 2 bases, leaving 11 bases between the germline ends. Germline loops: CDR1 MNHEY, CDR2 SVGAGI. CDR3 sequence reads: CASSYRGSAGANVLTF. The CDR3 nucleotides read TGTGCCAGCAGTTATAGGGGGTCAGCTGGGGCCAACGTCCTGACTTTC.

This clone has a single count. The CDR3 coding sequence is TGTGCCAGCAGCTTAACGTCCCCTCAGGACACTGAAGCTTTCTTT. Protein sequence: CASSLTSPQDTEAFF. This chain uses TRBV7-3 with TRBJ1-1; D unclear. Trimming pared 0 bases from V and 3 bases from J, leaving 11 bases between. The CDR3 runs 15 residues. CDR1 SGHTA and CDR2 FQGTGA come from the germline V gene.

About this clone itself: Given a much more abundant clone one base away, this may be a read error. This sample includes further DNA sequences coding for the same CDR3. The chain combines TRBV9 with TRBJ2-5; the match to TRBD2 covers 9 bases. Looked up from germline, CDR1 is SGDLS and CDR2 is YYNGEE. The CDR3 loop spans 15 amino acids. The ends lost 0 bases at V and 5 bases at J; junction bases unmatched: 5. CDR3 in amino acids: CASSVGGGAGETQYF. Here the CDR3 DNA reads TGTGCCAGCAGCGTAGGCGGGGGGGCCGGGGAGACCCAGTACTTC.

This chain connects TRBV9 to TRBJ1-2, with D tentatively TRBD1 (5 bases). CDR3 length equals 14 residues. In germline, CDR1 is SGDLS, CDR2 YYNGEE. V lost 3 bases, J lost 0 bases, and 9 bases lay in between. This CDR3 is CASSGGHPNYGYTF. CDR3 nucleotides: TGTGCCAGCAGCGGCGGACACCCTAACTATGGCTACACCTTC.